Each of the 5 T cell receptor beta chains below was sequenced from the same sample in a study of vaccination effects on CD4 cells after COVID-19. Their antigen targets remain unknown. Before sequencing took place, the ViraFEST assay used viral peptide pools to expand antigen-specific CD4+ T cells. After less than twelve days in culture, the CD4+ T cells were isolated. The cohort was immunized with two doses of either the BNT162b2 or mRNA-1273 vaccine. Profiled with immunoSEQ multiplex PCR; TCRdb holds only in-frame clones, not every one. In the table there are 30,000 or so clones, 55% to 85% of which are singletons. Source: CD4+ T cells from PBMCs cultured with HCoV-NL63 spike peptides, taken after COVID-19 vaccination. The receptors derive from a human donor who received a COVID-19 vaccine.

This clone has more than one count but fewer than ten. The CDR3 nucleotides read TGTGCCAGCATCAGGGAGTTTGTCTCCTACAATGAGCAGTTCTTC. It encodes CASIREFVSYNEQFF. The genes are TRBV5-6 and TRBJ2-1; the D gene could be TRBD1 or TRBD2 (5 bases each). The CDR3 totals 15 residues. V was cut by 6 bases and J by 0 bases, with 13 bases left in between. CDR1 is SGHDT and CDR2 is YYEEEE in the germline V gene.

The rearrangement joins TRBV11-2 to TRBJ1-1, with 9 bases identical to TRBD1. The CDR3 has 17 amino acids. Germline V gene sequence: CDR1 SGHAT, CDR2 FQNNGV. Trimming cost V 1 base and J 3 bases; bases outside gene matches: 9. CDR3 loop: CASSLVRGTGKDTEAFF. The CDR3 bases are TGTGCCAGCAGCTTAGTCCGAGGGACAGGGAAGGACACTGAAGCTTTCTTT.

This clone came up a few times. This chain uses TRBV11-3 with TRBJ2-3; 9 bases are shared with TRBD2. Germline CDR1 reads SGHNT; CDR2 reads YENEEA. V shed 1 base, J shed 3 bases, and the junction held 5 bases outside the gene matches. This CDR3 has 16 residues. The CDR3 protein is CASSLGGGAGTDTQYF. For the CDR3, the DNA is TGTGCCAGCAGCTTAGGCGGGGGGGCCGGTACAGATACGCAGTATTTT.

The chain carries TRBV6-2 or TRBV6-3 and TRBJ2-3; D is perhaps TRBD2 (6 bases). The CDR3 contains 14 residues. Trimming shortened V by 5 bases and J by 5 bases, and 14 bases separated the two germline ends. The germline gives CDR1 MNHEY, CDR2 SVGEGT. This chain's CDR3 is CASSPRLGGDTQYF. The CDR3 DNA reads as TGTGCCAGCAGTCCCAGACTAGGAGGAGATACGCAGTATTTT.

The rearrangement uses TRBV11-2 and TRBJ1-1, with D uncertain. Trimming removed 2 bases at V and 5 bases at J, with 6 bases between. The length of the CDR3 is 12 residues. Germline V lookup: CDR1 SGHAT, CDR2 FQNNGV. This chain's CDR3 is CASSLQQTEAFF. As DNA, the CDR3 is TGTGCCAGCAGCTTACAACAGACTGAAGCTTTCTTT.